The 10 T cell receptor beta chains below come from one sample, sequenced in a study of T cells in Graves' hyperthyroidism and ophthalmopathy. RNA transcripts yielded amplified TCR beta CDR3 regions. The HTBI set primed first-round TCR CDR3 RT-PCR. TCRdb passed the multiplex PCR reads through MiXCR, listing each CDR3 protein once. Of about 620,000 distinct CDR3 sequences in the sample, 15% to 20% were seen once. Material for sequencing was blood. Receptors originate from a woman aged 25-40 years with Graves' hyperthyroidism.

This clonotype showed up many times. The chain couples TRBV7-2 to TRBJ2-5, with 10 bases that match TRBD2. Germline CDR1 SGHTA, CDR2 FQGNSA. J lost 3 bases, V lost 6 bases, and 7 bases had no gene match. The CDR3 has 15 residues. CDR3 sequence (DNA): TGTGCCAGCAGTCGCAGCGGGAGGGGTGAAGAGACCCAGTACTTC. This codes for CASSRSGRGEETQYF.

In its sample, this clonotype was seen many times. V gene TRBV29-1 combines with J gene TRBJ2-7, with D maybe TRBD1 (6 bases). Trimming took off 3 bases at V and 6 bases at J, with 15 bases between the two ends. CDR1 and CDR2 from the germline V gene are SQVTM and ANQGSEA. The CDR3 loop spans 13 amino acids. CDR3 coding DNA: TGCAGCGTTGAGGGGGCCATGGGCTTCGAGCAGTACTTC. Translating it yields CSVEGAMGFEQYF.

This clonotype has a count of ten or more. CDR3 DNA sequence: TGTGCCAGTTCCCCAAGGCCCCCCCGCGCAGTCGATACGCAGTATTTT. The encoded protein is CASSPRPPRAVDTQYF. The gene calls are TRBV6-1 and TRBJ2-3, with D unresolved. Germline CDR1 MNHNS, CDR2 SASEGT. The CDR3 runs 16 residues. Trimming shortened V by 9 bases and J by 6 bases, and 25 bases separated the two germline ends.

This clonotype was found a few times. This chain uses TRBV29-1 with TRBJ1-5; D remains ambiguous. The V and J ends lost 4 bases and 1 base respectively, with 5 bases between them. The germline V gene has CDR1 SQVTM and CDR2 ANQGSEA. This CDR3 contains 12 residues. CDR3 coding DNA: TGCAGCGTTGTGGCCAGCAATCAGCCCCAGCATTTT. This codes for CSVVASNQPQHF.

This clonotype showed up many times. V usage is TRBV27 and J usage is TRBJ2-1; no definite D call. Germline V gene lookup returns CDR1 MNHEY and CDR2 SMNVEV (reference sequence). The CDR3 is 15 residues long. The germline V and J ends were trimmed by 5 bases and 1 base, with 12 bases remaining between them. This CDR3 is CASSAWTASYNEQFF. The CDR3 coding sequence is TGTGCCAGCAGTGCCTGGACGGCTTCCTACAATGAGCAGTTCTTC.

This clonotype was recorded at least ten times. This chain connects TRBV20-1 to TRBJ2-5; 10 nucleotides line up with TRBD2. Germline CDR1 is DFQATT and CDR2 is SNEGSKA (reference sequence). V trimming: 4 bases; J trimming: 3 bases; junction bases outside the gene matches: 2. CDR3 length: 13 residues. The CDR3 region has the DNA TGCAGTGCTATTAGCGGGGGGAAAGAGACCCAGTACTTC. Translation gives CSAISGGKETQYF.

This clonotype was seen repeatedly, ten times or more. The V and J genes are TRBV20-1 and TRBJ2-3, with TRBD2 as a possible D gene (5 bases). The CDR3 runs 17 residues. Trimming cost V 3 bases and J 2 bases, with 21 bases left between them. CDR1 is DFQATT, CDR2 SNEGSKA, per germline (reference sequence). The CDR3 coding sequence is TGCAGTGCTAGCACCCGGGGAGAAATGTGGGACACAGATACGCAGTATTTT. Its translation: CSASTRGEMWDTDTQYF.

The table lists this clonotype with many counts. The gene calls are TRBV7-2 and TRBJ1-1; maybe TRBD1 (5 bases). Germline V gene sequence: CDR1 SGHTA, CDR2 FQGNSA. V was trimmed by 1 base and J by 4 bases, leaving 13 bases between them. The length of the CDR3 is 15 residues. The CDR3 region is CASSLGGAGTTEAFF. DNA for the CDR3: TGTGCCAGCAGCTTAGGGGGCGCAGGGACCACTGAAGCTTTCTTT.

This clonotype was found a few times. This clone may be a read error of a much larger clone one base away. Written as DNA, the CDR3 is TGTGCCAGCAGCAATACTAGGGACAATGAGCAGTTCTTC. This gives the protein CASSNTRDNEQFF. The V gene is TRBV7-2, the J gene TRBJ2-1; D possibly corresponds to TRBD2 (5 bases). V gave up 5 bases and J gave up 5 bases, with 10 bases separating them. Germline V CDR1 and CDR2: SGHTA, FQGNSA. The length of the CDR3 is 13 residues.

This rearrangement joins TRBV6-1 to TRBJ2-7; perhaps TRBD1 as D (7 bases). V was clipped by 6 bases and J by 1 base, with 16 bases between them. Germline CDR1 and CDR2: MNHNS and SASEGT. This CDR3 has 15 residues. The CDR3 nucleotides read TGTGCCAGCAGCCAGCCAGGGGGGTCTTCCTACGAGCAGTACTTC. Residues: CASSQPGGSSYEQYF.